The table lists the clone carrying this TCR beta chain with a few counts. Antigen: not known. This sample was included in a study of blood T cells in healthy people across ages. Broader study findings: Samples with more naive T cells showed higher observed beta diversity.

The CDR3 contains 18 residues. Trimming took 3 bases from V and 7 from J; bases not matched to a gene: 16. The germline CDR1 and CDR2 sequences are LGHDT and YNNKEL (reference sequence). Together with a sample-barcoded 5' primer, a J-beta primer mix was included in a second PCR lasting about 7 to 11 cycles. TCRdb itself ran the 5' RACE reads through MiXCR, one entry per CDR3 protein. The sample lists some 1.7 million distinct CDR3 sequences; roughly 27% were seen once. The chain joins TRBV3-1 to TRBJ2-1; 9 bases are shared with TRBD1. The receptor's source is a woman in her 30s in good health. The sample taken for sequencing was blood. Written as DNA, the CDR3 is TGTGCCAGCAGCCATTTCTCGGGACAGGGAAGATCCATGAATGAGCAGTTCTTC. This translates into CASSHFSGQGRSMNEQFF.